This TCR beta chain was retrieved from a study of T cells after yellow fever vaccination. Looking at the study overall: In the case of low-cell-number fractions, SMART-Seq v4 Ultra Low Input was used for preparation.

On this clonotype itself: The DNA is omitted, as the CDR3 cannot be located on it reliably, and the CDR3 follows TCRdb's listing.

Counting both end residues, the CDR3 totals 19 amino acids. TCRdb used MiXCR to reprocess the 5' RACE reads, holding one entry per CDR3 protein. The data contain hundreds of thousands of distinct CDR3 sequences, roughly 4% of them singletons. The sequenced sample was PBMCs, obtained 5 days after the yellow fever booster vaccination. This TCR was sampled from a young man who received the YFV17D yellow fever vaccine. The chain joins TRBV21-1 to TRBJ2-2; the table calls TRBD1, which could not be checked here. TRBV21-1 is a pseudogene segment. Here the CDR3 reads CASSKSFGGTEKSPGSCFF.